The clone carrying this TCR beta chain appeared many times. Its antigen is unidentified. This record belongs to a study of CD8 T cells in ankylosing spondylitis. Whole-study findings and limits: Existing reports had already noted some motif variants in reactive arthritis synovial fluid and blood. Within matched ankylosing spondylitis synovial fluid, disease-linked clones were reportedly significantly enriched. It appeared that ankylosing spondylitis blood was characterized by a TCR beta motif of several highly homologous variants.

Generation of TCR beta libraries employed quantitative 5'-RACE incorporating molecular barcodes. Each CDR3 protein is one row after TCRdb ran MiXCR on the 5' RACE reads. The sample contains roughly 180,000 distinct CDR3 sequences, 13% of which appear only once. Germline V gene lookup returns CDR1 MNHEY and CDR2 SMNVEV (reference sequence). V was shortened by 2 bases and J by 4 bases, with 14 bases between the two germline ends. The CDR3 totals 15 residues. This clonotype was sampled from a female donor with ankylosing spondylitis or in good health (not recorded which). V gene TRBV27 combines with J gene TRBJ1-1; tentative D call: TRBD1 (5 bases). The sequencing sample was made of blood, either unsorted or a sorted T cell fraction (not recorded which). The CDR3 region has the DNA TGTGCCAGCAGTTTAGGGGCGGCCGCGAGCACTGAAGCTTTCTTT. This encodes CASSLGAAASTEAFF.